A single T cell receptor beta chain is shown here with its context. This sample is part of a study of T cell changes during pregnancy in multiple sclerosis. V was trimmed by 6 bases and J by 1 base, leaving 12 bases between them. CDR3 length equals 14 residues. From germline, CDR1 is SNHLY and CDR2 FYNNEI. TCRdb keeps only in-frame clones here, not all; method: immunoSEQ multiplex PCR. Of 60,000 to 85,000 clones listed, 80% to 95% were seen once; the top ten hold roughly 2%. Material: peripheral blood, obtained in the first trimester of pregnancy. The TCR was taken from a female donor with multiple sclerosis, enrolled in a pregnancy study. J is TRBJ2-5 and V is TRBV2; perhaps TRBD2 as D (6 bases). The DNA for the CDR3 is TGTGCCAGCAGAGTCGGGGGTCCCCAAGAGACCCAGTACTTC. Translated, it gives CASRVGGPQETQYF.